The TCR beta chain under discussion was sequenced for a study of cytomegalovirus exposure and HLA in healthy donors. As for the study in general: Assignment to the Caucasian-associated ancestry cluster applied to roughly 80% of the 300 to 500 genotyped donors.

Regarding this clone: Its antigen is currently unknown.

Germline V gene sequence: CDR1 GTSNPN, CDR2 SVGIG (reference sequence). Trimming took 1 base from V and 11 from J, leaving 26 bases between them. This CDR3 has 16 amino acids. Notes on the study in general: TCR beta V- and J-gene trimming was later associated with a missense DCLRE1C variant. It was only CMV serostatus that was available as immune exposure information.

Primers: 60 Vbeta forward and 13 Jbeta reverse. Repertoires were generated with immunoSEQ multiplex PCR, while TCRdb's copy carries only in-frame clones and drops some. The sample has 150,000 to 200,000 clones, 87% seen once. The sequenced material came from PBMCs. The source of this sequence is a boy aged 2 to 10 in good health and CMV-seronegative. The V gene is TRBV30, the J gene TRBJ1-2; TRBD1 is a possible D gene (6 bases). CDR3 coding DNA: TGTGCCTGGAGTGACACCGGGACCCCCATCGGGACAAGTTACACCTTC. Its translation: CAWSDTGTPIGTSYTF.